The 3 T cell receptor beta chains below come from one sample, sequenced in a study of OX40 agonist ivuxolimab in advanced cancers. Sequenced by immunoSEQ multiplex PCR; TCRdb stores in-frame clones only, minus some. Altogether some 80,000 clones are present, about four fifths being singletons, with the ten largest covering roughly 25%. The specimen was CD4+ or CD8+ T cells sorted from blood, collected in a trial of the OX40 agonist ivuxolimab. Receptor source: an adult with an advanced solid tumor such as melanoma, head and neck, liver or kidney cancer.

The CDR3 loop is CSVEDRDSNQPQHF. The CDR3 DNA reads as TGCAGCGTTGAAGACCGGGACAGCAATCAGCCCCAGCATTTT. This chain links TRBV29-1 with TRBJ1-5, with TRBD1 as a possible D gene (5 bases). Germline CDR1 is SQVTM and CDR2 is ANQGSEA. The length of the CDR3 is 14 residues. V was trimmed by 0 bases and J by 1 base, leaving 7 bases between them.

This chain joins TRBV19 and TRBJ2-2; a weak D match, TRBD2 (6 bases). V gave up 4 bases and J gave up 6 bases, with 18 bases separating them. The CDR3 length is 16 residues. In germline, CDR1 is LNHDA, CDR2 SQIVND (reference sequence). CDR3 in amino acids: CASSSTRDLGPGELFF. For the CDR3, the DNA is TGTGCCAGTAGTAGCACTAGGGACTTAGGGCCCGGGGAGCTGTTTTTT.

The chain uses TRBV19 and TRBJ2-5, with TRBD2 matching 9 bases. Trimming removed 6 bases from V and 3 bases from J; junction bases left unmatched: 11. Germline V gives CDR1 LNHDA, CDR2 SQIVND (reference sequence). This CDR3 comprises 16 residues. Here the CDR3 reads CASSGGRASGKETQYF. In DNA, the CDR3 is TGTGCCAGTAGCGGCGGGAGGGCTAGCGGGAAAGAGACCCAGTACTTC. The entire variable domain, with the rest obtained from reference TRBV19 and TRBJ2-5, is as follows: DGGITQSPKYLFRKEGQNVTLSCEQNLNHDAMYWYRQDPGQGLRLIYYSQIVNDFQKGDIAEGYSVSREKKESFPLTVTSAQKNPTAFYLCASSGGRASGKETQYFGPGTRLLVL.